One T cell receptor (beta chain) is described in this entry. As input for TCR beta libraries, about 2.2 micrograms of genomic DNA came from cryopreserved PBMCs. This sample is drawn from a study of cytotoxic CD8 clonotypes in ibrutinib-treated CLL. Study-level background: Response samples were taken after a median about eleven months of treatment, range 6 to 36.

Sequencing used immunoSEQ multiplex PCR; TCRdb keeps in-frame clones, though not all of them. The sample carries more than 300,000 clones, about 80% recorded once. This receptor was obtained from a human donor with chronic lymphocytic leukemia. Here the sequenced sample was PBMCs, taken before ibrutinib treatment.

The CDR3 here is CASSQTFGPYEQYF. The CDR3 region has the DNA TGTGCCAGCAGCCAAACATTCGGCCCCTACGAGCAGTACTTC. The rearrangement joins TRBV7-2 to TRBJ2-7; no clear D. The CDR3 consists of 14 residues. Germline V CDR1 and CDR2: SGHTA, FQGNSA. Trimming took 5 bases from V and 2 from J, leaving 13 bases between them.